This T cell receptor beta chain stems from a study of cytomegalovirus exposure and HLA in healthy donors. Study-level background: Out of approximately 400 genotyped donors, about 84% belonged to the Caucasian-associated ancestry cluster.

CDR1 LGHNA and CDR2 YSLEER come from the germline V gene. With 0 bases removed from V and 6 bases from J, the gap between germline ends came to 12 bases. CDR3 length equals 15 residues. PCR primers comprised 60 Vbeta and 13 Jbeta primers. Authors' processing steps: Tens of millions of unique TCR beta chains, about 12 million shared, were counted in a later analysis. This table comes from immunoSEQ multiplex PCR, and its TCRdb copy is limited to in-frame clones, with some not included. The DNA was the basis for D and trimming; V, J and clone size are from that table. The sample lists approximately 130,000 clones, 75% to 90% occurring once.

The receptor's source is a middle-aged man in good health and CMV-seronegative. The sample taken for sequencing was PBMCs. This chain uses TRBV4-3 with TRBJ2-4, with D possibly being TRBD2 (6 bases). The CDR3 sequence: CASSQDRLARNIQYF. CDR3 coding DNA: TGCGCCAGCAGCCAAGATAGGCTAGCGAGAAACATTCAGTACTTC.